What follows is one T cell receptor (beta chain) and its context. Its antigen is not known. These data are taken from a study of cytomegalovirus exposure and HLA in healthy donors. Notes on the study in general: Roughly uniform sequencing depth across donors was assumed, possibly incorrectly. Beyond CMV serostatus, there was no information to go on about immune exposure. There was a cluster of highly shared sequence variants that was likely a sequencing artifact. One later analysis reportedly identified an Asian-associated ancestry cluster that showed fewer N-insertions than the approximately 600-donor mean.

It was with 60 Vbeta and 13 Jbeta primers that the PCR ran. Produced via immunoSEQ multiplex PCR; TCRdb's table is partial and in-frame only. This sample's clone table lists approximately 130,000 clones. V was pared by 7 bases and J by 5 bases, with 4 bases of the junction left unmatched. The CDR3 loop spans 12 amino acids. Germline V gene data show CDR1 as MDHEN and CDR2 as SYDVKM. Material: PBMCs. V gene TRBV28 combines with J gene TRBJ1-1; TRBD1 matches at 7 bases. This TCR came from a woman between 55 and 75 years old in good health and CMV-seronegative. In DNA, the CDR3 is TGTGCCAGCACTCAGGGGGTGACTGAAGCTTTCTTT. Protein sequence: CASTQGVTEAFF.